The rows below give T cell receptor beta chains drawn from one sample of a study of OX40 agonist ivuxolimab in advanced cancers. Profiled with immunoSEQ multiplex PCR; TCRdb holds only in-frame clones, not every one. This sample carries 55,000 to 65,000 clones, around 88% of them seen once, and the ten largest clones take around 0.6%. The specimen comprised CD4+ or CD8+ T cells sorted from blood, sampled in a trial of the OX40 agonist ivuxolimab. All receptors derive from an adult with an advanced solid tumor such as melanoma, head and neck, liver or kidney cancer. Each CDR3 is given with its conserved first and last residue. The order of the fields is V gene, clone size, D gene, J gene, CDR3 DNA, CDR3 protein. D genes are given only for firm matches. Part of the rows lack a size; the others show once, few, many or a class for expanded clones.

>TRBV28|.|.|TRBJ1-6
TGTGCCAGCAGTTCAGGGCTTTCACCCCTCCACTTT
CASSSGLSPLHF
>TRBV7-8|.|.|TRBJ2-7
TGTGCCAGCAGCTTTGGCGGCTCGTCCTACGAGCAGTACTTC
CASSFGGSSYEQYF
>TRBV28|.|TRBD1|TRBJ1-5
TGTGCCAGCAGTTTATTAGCCGGGACAGGGGAAGGTAGGCATTTT
CASSLLAGTGEGRHF
>TRBV28|.|TRBD2|TRBJ2-3
TGTGCCAGCAGTACCACCCGACTAGCGGGAGTGACAGATACGCAGTATTTT
CASSTTRLAGVTDTQYF
>TRBV28|once|TRBD1|TRBJ1-5
TGTGCCAGCAGTTTATTGGACAGGGGGCTTCAGCCCCAGCATTTT
CASSLLDRGLQPQHF
>TRBV4-2|.|.|TRBJ2-3
TGTGCCAGCAGCCAAGATGGCGGCCTGGATACGCAGTATTTT
CASSQDGGLDTQYF
>TRBV6-5|.|TRBD1|TRBJ1-6
TGTGCCAGCAGTCCACAGGGGGCTGGATCACCCCTCCACTTT
CASSPQGAGSPLHF
>TRBV5-1|.|.|TRBJ2-5
TGCGCCAGCAGCTTGGAAGGGAGCTCAGGGGAGACCCAGTACTTC
CASSLEGSSGETQYF
>TRBV7-8|.|TRBD2|TRBJ2-7
TGTGCCAGCAGCTTAGCCGGACTAGCGAGGTCCTACGAGCAGTACTTC
CASSLAGLARSYEQYF
>TRBV7-3|.|.|TRBJ1-3
TGTGCCAGCAGCTTAGCTGGTAGCTCTGGAAACACCATATATTTT
CASSLAGSSGNTIYF
>TRBV5-1|few|.|TRBJ2-7
TGCGCCAGCAGGAACCTGCAAGGGAAGCTGTACGAGCAGTACTTC
CASRNLQGKLYEQYF
>TRBV23-1|.|TRBD1|TRBJ2-7
TGCGCCAGCACCCAGGGGGTCAGCCTTACCTACGAGCAGTACTTC
CASTQGVSLTYEQYF
>TRBV5-4|.|.|TRBJ2-6
TGTGCCAGCACATCCCCGGGTCGCTCTGGGGCCAACGTCCTGACTTTC
CASTSPGRSGANVLTF
>TRBV10-1|.|.|TRBJ1-1
TGCGCCAGCAGTGAGTGGGGGAGCACTGAAGCTTTCTTT
CASSEWGSTEAFF
>TRBV4-1|.|TRBD1|TRBJ1-2
TGCGCCAGCAGCCAGGGGACAGGGAATGGCTACACCTTC
CASSQGTGNGYTF
>TRBV28|.|TRBD2|TRBJ2-3
TGTGCCAGCAGTTTAGGGACTAGCGGGAGAGATACGCAGTATTTT
CASSLGTSGRDTQYF
>TRBV4-1|.|.|TRBJ1-6
TGCGCCAGCAGCCAAGGGGGAGGGGATAATTCACCCCTCCACTTT
CASSQGGGDNSPLHF
>TRBV9|.|.|TRBJ2-5
TGTGCCAGCAGCGCTGGGGAAGGGCTAGGAGGAACCCAGTACTTC
CASSAGEGLGGTQYF
>TRBV18|.|TRBD1|TRBJ2-5
TGTGCCAGCTCACCACAACCGGGACAGGGATGGACCCAGTACTTC
CASSPQPGQGWTQYF
>TRBV2|.|TRBD2|TRBJ2-7
TGTGCCAGCAGCCAGACTAGCGGGAGGGTTTCCTACGAGCAGTACTTC
CASSQTSGRVSYEQYF
>TRBV10-3|.|TRBD1|TRBJ1-1
TGTGCCATCAGCTCGACAGGGGAGAACACTGAAGCTTTCTTT
CAISSTGENTEAFF
>TRBV2|.|.|TRBJ2-4
TGTGCCAGCAGTGAAGCGGCTAGCACAAACATTCAGTACTTC
CASSEAASTNIQYF
>TRBV9|.|TRBD1|TRBJ2-2
TGTGCCAGCAGCGTATCAGGGGGCAGCACCGGGGAGCTGTTTTTT
CASSVSGGSTGELFF
>TRBV7-2|.|TRBD1|TRBJ2-7
TGTGCCAGCAGCGCCCGACAGGGGCCTCACGAGCAGTACTTC
CASSARQGPHEQYF
>TRBV5-4|once|.|TRBJ2-7
TGTGCCAGCAGCTTGATGGGTGACGGGAGCGCCTACGAGCAGTACTTC
CASSLMGDGSAYEQYF
>TRBV7-2|.|TRBD1|TRBJ2-1
TGTGCCAGCAGCCCAGGACAGGGGAACTACAATGAGCAGTTCTTC
CASSPGQGNYNEQFF
>TRBV7-2|.|TRBD2|TRBJ2-4
TGTGCCAGCAGCTCAACACTAGCGGGAGACCCGGTAAACATTCAGTACTTC
CASSSTLAGDPVNIQYF
>TRBV18|.|TRBD1|TRBJ2-2
TGTGCCAGCTCAACCGGACAGGGGAACACCGGGGAGCTGTTTTTT
CASSTGQGNTGELFF
>TRBV6-5|few|TRBD2|TRBJ2-3
TGTGCCAGCAAGCGGGGGCCTAGCACAGATACGCAGTATTTT
CASKRGPSTDTQYF
>TRBV21-1|.|.|TRBJ1-3
TGTGCCAGCAGCGGACAGGGGGTGCGCTCTGGAAACACCATATATTTT
CASSGQGVRSGNTIYF
>TRBV5-4|.|.|TRBJ2-3
TGTGCCAGCAGCTGGGACAGCACAGATACGCAGTATTTT
CASSWDSTDTQYF
>TRBV18|.|.|TRBJ1-2
TGTGCCAGCTCACCACCCCTTCGGACACTGTTCTATGGCTACACCTTC
CASSPPLRTLFYGYTF
>TRBV6-6|.|TRBD1|TRBJ2-3
TGTGCCACTCAGACAGGGCCAAGCACAGATACGCAGTATTTT
CATQTGPSTDTQYF
>TRBV4-3|once|.|TRBJ1-5
TGCGCCAGCAGCCAAGATCGGGGGGGCCAGCCCCAGCATTTT
CASSQDRGGQPQHF
>TRBV18|.|.|TRBJ1-4
TGTGCCAGCTCACCACCGTCTAATGAAAAACTGTTTTTT
CASSPPSNEKLFF
>TRBV27|.|TRBD2|TRBJ2-3
TGTGCCAGCAGTCCTAGCGGGGGGTGGAATACGCAGTATTTT
CASSPSGGWNTQYF